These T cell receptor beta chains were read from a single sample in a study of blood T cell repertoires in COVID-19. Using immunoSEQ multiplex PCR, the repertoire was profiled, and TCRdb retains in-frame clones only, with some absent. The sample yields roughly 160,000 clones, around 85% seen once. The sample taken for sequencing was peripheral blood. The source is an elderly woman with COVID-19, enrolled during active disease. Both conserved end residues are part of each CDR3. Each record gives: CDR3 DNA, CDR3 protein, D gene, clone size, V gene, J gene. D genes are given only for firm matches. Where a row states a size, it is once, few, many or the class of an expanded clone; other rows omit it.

CDR3 DNA: TGTGCCAGCTCACCCGATCGGGTAGCCGGAGGCCTCCACTTT
CDR3 protein: CASSPDRVAGGLHF
D gene: NA
clone size: NA
V gene: TRBV18
J gene: TRBJ1-6

CDR3 DNA: TGTGCCAGCAGTTACTCGACTAGCGGGAGGCCCCAGTACTTC
CDR3 protein: CASSYSTSGRPQYF
D gene: TRBD2
clone size: NA
V gene: TRBV6-5
J gene: TRBJ2-7

CDR3 DNA: TGCAGCGTTGACTTGGGGCACTCCTACGAGCAGTACTTC
CDR3 protein: CSVDLGHSYEQYF
D gene: NA
clone size: few
V gene: TRBV29-1
J gene: TRBJ2-7

CDR3 DNA: TGTGCCAGTAGGACTGATGCAGGGGGCCTTGGGGGCTACACCTTC
CDR3 protein: CASRTDAGGLGGYTF
D gene: TRBD1
clone size: NA
V gene: TRBV19
J gene: TRBJ1-2

CDR3 DNA: TGTGCTAGCAGCCAAAGAACCGGGACAGAGTCCTACGAGCAGTACTTC
CDR3 protein: CASSQRTGTESYEQYF
D gene: TRBD1
clone size: NA
V gene: TRBV7-7
J gene: TRBJ2-7

CDR3 DNA: TGCAGCGTTGTCCCGGGCAGCGGGAGGGCCAGGTCCTACGAGCAGTACTTC
CDR3 protein: CSVVPGSGRARSYEQYF
D gene: TRBD2
clone size: NA
V gene: TRBV29-1
J gene: TRBJ2-7

CDR3 DNA: TGTGCCAGTAGTATGGTGCCGGTCAGGGGGGATGGCTACACCTTC
CDR3 protein: CASSMVPVRGDGYTF
D gene: TRBD1
clone size: NA
V gene: TRBV19
J gene: TRBJ1-2

CDR3 DNA: TGTGCCAGCAGATACGACAGGGGCCCCTACAATGAGCAGTTCTTC
CDR3 protein: CASRYDRGPYNEQFF
D gene: TRBD1
clone size: NA
V gene: TRBV7-8
J gene: TRBJ2-1

CDR3 DNA: TGTGCCAGCAGCCCGACAGGGGGCAGTGGAAACACCATATATTTT
CDR3 protein: CASSPTGGSGNTIYF
D gene: TRBD1
clone size: NA
V gene: TRBV7-9
J gene: TRBJ1-3

CDR3 DNA: TGTGCCAGCTCACCATTGTACGGTGAGCAGTTCTTC
CDR3 protein: CASSPLYGEQFF
D gene: NA
clone size: NA
V gene: TRBV18
J gene: TRBJ2-1

CDR3 DNA: TGCGCCAGCAGCTTGGGCGGGAGGAGCACAGATACGCAGTATTTT
CDR3 protein: CASSLGGRSTDTQYF
D gene: TRBD2
clone size: NA
V gene: TRBV5-1
J gene: TRBJ2-3

CDR3 DNA: TGTGCCAGCTCGGGACAGGGAAAGGCAACTAATGAAAAACTGTTTTTT
CDR3 protein: CASSGQGKATNEKLFF
D gene: TRBD1
clone size: NA
V gene: TRBV18
J gene: TRBJ1-4

CDR3 DNA: TGTGCCAGCAGTGGCGCGGGGGGCTCTCAGCCCCAGCATTTT
CDR3 protein: CASSGAGGSQPQHF
D gene: NA
clone size: NA
V gene: TRBV28
J gene: TRBJ1-5

CDR3 DNA: TGTGCCAGCAGCTTAGAGCGCGGAGGGGAGACCCAGTACTTC
CDR3 protein: CASSLERGGETQYF
D gene: NA
clone size: NA
V gene: TRBV7-2
J gene: TRBJ2-5

CDR3 DNA: TGTGCCAGCAACCCACAGGGCAGTGGAGACACCATATATTTT
CDR3 protein: CASNPQGSGDTIYF
D gene: NA
clone size: NA
V gene: TRBV28
J gene: TRBJ1-3

CDR3 DNA: TGTGCCAGCAGCCCTATGAGCGGACCCTCGGGCTACACCTTC
CDR3 protein: CASSPMSGPSGYTF
D gene: NA
clone size: NA
V gene: TRBV5-5
J gene: TRBJ1-2

CDR3 DNA: TGCGCCAGCCGCCGGGAACTAGCGGGAGGTACCGACGAGCAGTACTTC
CDR3 protein: CASRRELAGGTDEQYF
D gene: TRBD2
clone size: NA
V gene: TRBV5-1
J gene: TRBJ2-7

CDR3 DNA: TGTGCCAGCAGTGAAAGGCGGCATTCACCCCTCCACTTT
CDR3 protein: CASSERRHSPLHF
D gene: NA
clone size: NA
V gene: TRBV6-1
J gene: TRBJ1-6

CDR3 DNA: TGTGCCAGCAGTGAAGGAGTCTCGCTTCCATTCTATGGCTACACCTTC
CDR3 protein: CASSEGVSLPFYGYTF
D gene: NA
clone size: NA
V gene: TRBV6-1
J gene: TRBJ1-2

CDR3 DNA: TGTGCCAGCAGTGCGCAGGGGGCGTCTGGGGCCAACGTCCTGACTTTC
CDR3 protein: CASSAQGASGANVLTF
D gene: TRBD1
clone size: once
V gene: TRBV2
J gene: TRBJ2-6

CDR3 DNA: TGTGCCAGCAGCTCAAGTCGGGCAGGGTATGGCTACACCTTC
CDR3 protein: CASSSSRAGYGYTF
D gene: NA
clone size: NA
V gene: TRBV7-8
J gene: TRBJ1-2

CDR3 DNA: TGTGCCAGCAGTTGGTTGGTGGGCAGAAACTCCTATAATTCACCCCTCCACTTT
CDR3 protein: CASSWLVGRNSYNSPLHF
D gene: NA
clone size: few
V gene: TRBV27
J gene: TRBJ1-6

CDR3 DNA: TGTGCCAGCAGCGTAATTTCCGGGAGGGCCGGAATAACGGTCCATGAGCAGTTCTTC
CDR3 protein: CASSVISGRAGITVHEQFF
D gene: TRBD2
clone size: NA
V gene: TRBV9
J gene: TRBJ2-1

CDR3 DNA: TGTGCCAGCAGCTTAGACAGAGTTAAGGGCGGGTGGAGCACAGATACGCAGTATTTT
CDR3 protein: CASSLDRVKGGWSTDTQYF
D gene: NA
clone size: once
V gene: TRBV7-8
J gene: TRBJ2-3

CDR3 DNA: TGCGCCAGCAGCTTGACAGGGGAAGGGGCCAACGTCCTGACTTTC
CDR3 protein: CASSLTGEGANVLTF
D gene: TRBD1
clone size: NA
V gene: TRBV5-1
J gene: TRBJ2-6

CDR3 DNA: TGTGCCAGCAGTTTAGGAGGTAACACTGAAGCTTTCTTT
CDR3 protein: CASSLGGNTEAFF
D gene: NA
clone size: NA
V gene: TRBV12-3/TRBV12-4
J gene: TRBJ1-1

CDR3 DNA: TGCGCCAGCAGCTTGAGTCAGGGGTTGGAAGCTTTCTTT
CDR3 protein: CASSLSQGLEAFF
D gene: NA
clone size: few
V gene: TRBV5-1
J gene: TRBJ1-1

CDR3 DNA: TGTGCCAGCAGCCAAGGGGGGACAGTTAGTACCAAAAACATTCAGTACTTC
CDR3 protein: CASSQGGTVSTKNIQYF
D gene: TRBD1
clone size: NA
V gene: TRBV3-1/TRBV3-2
J gene: TRBJ2-4

CDR3 DNA: TGTGCCAGCAGTAACCAGGGACTTTCACCCCTCCACTTT
CDR3 protein: CASSNQGLSPLHF
D gene: NA
clone size: NA
V gene: TRBV2
J gene: TRBJ1-6

CDR3 DNA: TGTGCCAGCAGTGAAGGCGGGGGTGCTCAGCCCCAGCATTTT
CDR3 protein: CASSEGGGAQPQHF
D gene: NA
clone size: NA
V gene: TRBV6-1
J gene: TRBJ1-5

CDR3 DNA: TGTGCCAGTAGTTTGACAGGGGGCACTTCGCAAGAGACCCAGTACTTC
CDR3 protein: CASSLTGGTSQETQYF
D gene: TRBD1
clone size: NA
V gene: TRBV19
J gene: TRBJ2-5

CDR3 DNA: TGTGCCACCAGTGATTTGCGGCAAGGCGGGGGCGATTATGGCTACACCTTC
CDR3 protein: CATSDLRQGGGDYGYTF
D gene: NA
clone size: few
V gene: TRBV24-1
J gene: TRBJ1-2

CDR3 DNA: TGTGCCAGCTCGACCGGGACAGGGGGAAGAGAAAAACTGTTTTTT
CDR3 protein: CASSTGTGGREKLFF
D gene: TRBD1
clone size: NA
V gene: TRBV18
J gene: TRBJ1-4

CDR3 DNA: TGTGCCAGCAGTTTAAACAGGGGGAATCAGCCCCAGCATTTT
CDR3 protein: CASSLNRGNQPQHF
D gene: TRBD1
clone size: NA
V gene: TRBV6-6
J gene: TRBJ1-5

CDR3 DNA: TGTGCCAGCAGTTACCGGCGGGTTAGCGGCACAGATACGCAGTATTTT
CDR3 protein: CASSYRRVSGTDTQYF
D gene: NA
clone size: NA
V gene: TRBV6-5
J gene: TRBJ2-3

CDR3 DNA: TGTGCCAGCTCGTCGGGGGGCGGTAGTTCACCCCTCCACTTT
CDR3 protein: CASSSGGGSSPLHF
D gene: NA
clone size: once
V gene: TRBV2
J gene: TRBJ1-6

CDR3 DNA: TGCGCCAGCAGGAGTTTGGGGGGACAGGGCTCAACCGGCGACGAGCAGTACTTC
CDR3 protein: CASRSLGGQGSTGDEQYF
D gene: TRBD1
clone size: NA
V gene: TRBV10-2
J gene: TRBJ2-7

CDR3 DNA: TGTGCCAGCAGCTTTAGCGGGAGCTCCTACAATGAGCAGTTCTTC
CDR3 protein: CASSFSGSSYNEQFF
D gene: TRBD2
clone size: NA
V gene: TRBV7-3
J gene: TRBJ2-1

CDR3 DNA: TGTGCCAGCAGCATAGGACAGGGGGTTTCACCCCTCCACTTT
CDR3 protein: CASSIGQGVSPLHF
D gene: TRBD1
clone size: NA
V gene: TRBV9
J gene: TRBJ1-6

CDR3 DNA: TGCAGTGCTCCCAGGAACACTGAAGCTTTCTTT
CDR3 protein: CSAPRNTEAFF
D gene: NA
clone size: NA
V gene: TRBV20-1
J gene: TRBJ1-1

CDR3 DNA: TGCGCCAGCAGCCAAGTCGGCAGGGTGGGAAGGGGCAATCAGCCCCAGCATTTT
CDR3 protein: CASSQVGRVGRGNQPQHF
D gene: NA
clone size: NA
V gene: TRBV4-1
J gene: TRBJ1-5

CDR3 DNA: TGTGCCAGCAAGGTCGGCGGGTGGGGTGGCTACACCTTC
CDR3 protein: CASKVGGWGGYTF
D gene: NA
clone size: NA
V gene: TRBV6-5
J gene: TRBJ1-2

CDR3 DNA: TGTGCCAGTAGTATCCCTGAGGGGGCTTCTAGTCAGCCCCAGCATTTT
CDR3 protein: CASSIPEGASSQPQHF
D gene: TRBD1
clone size: NA
V gene: TRBV19
J gene: TRBJ1-5

CDR3 DNA: TGTGCCAGCAGCTTGGAGGAGGGGGCCGGCTATGGCTACACCTTC
CDR3 protein: CASSLEEGAGYGYTF
D gene: TRBD1
clone size: NA
V gene: TRBV7-6
J gene: TRBJ1-2

CDR3 DNA: TGTGCCAGCAGCCAAGATCTGCGGTACACGACTAATGAAAAACTGTTTTTT
CDR3 protein: CASSQDLRYTTNEKLFF
D gene: NA
clone size: NA
V gene: TRBV4-2
J gene: TRBJ1-4

CDR3 DNA: TGCAGCGTCGTACGTGGACAGGGACGCGAGCAGTACTTC
CDR3 protein: CSVVRGQGREQYF
D gene: TRBD1
clone size: NA
V gene: TRBV29-1
J gene: TRBJ2-7

CDR3 DNA: TGTGCCAGTAGCCTCGGGTGGGGGCAATACAATGAGCAGTTCTTC
CDR3 protein: CASSLGWGQYNEQFF
D gene: NA
clone size: NA
V gene: TRBV7-3
J gene: TRBJ2-1

CDR3 DNA: TGTGCCAGCAGCGTATGGGCAAACACTGAAGCTTTCTTT
CDR3 protein: CASSVWANTEAFF
D gene: NA
clone size: NA
V gene: TRBV9
J gene: TRBJ1-1

CDR3 DNA: TGTGCCAGCGGTAACACTAAGAACACTGAAGCTTTCTTT
CDR3 protein: CASGNTKNTEAFF
D gene: NA
clone size: once
V gene: TRBV28
J gene: TRBJ1-1

CDR3 DNA: TGTGCCAGCAGTCCTACCGGGACTATGGCCGGGGAGCTGTTTTTT
CDR3 protein: CASSPTGTMAGELFF
D gene: TRBD2
clone size: NA
V gene: TRBV3-1/TRBV3-2
J gene: TRBJ2-2

CDR3 DNA: TGCGCCAGCAGCCAGTCGGAGTGGCGCGAGCAGTACTTC
CDR3 protein: CASSQSEWREQYF
D gene: NA
clone size: NA
V gene: TRBV4-1
J gene: TRBJ2-7

CDR3 DNA: TGTGCCAGCAGCGGCCCAAGCAGGCTCGAAGCTTTCTTT
CDR3 protein: CASSGPSRLEAFF
D gene: NA
clone size: NA
V gene: TRBV2
J gene: TRBJ1-1

CDR3 DNA: TGTGCCAGCAGACAGAACACAGGAGAAAAACTGTTTTTT
CDR3 protein: CASRQNTGEKLFF
D gene: NA
clone size: once
V gene: TRBV3-1/TRBV3-2
J gene: TRBJ1-4

CDR3 DNA: TGCGCCAGCAGCTTGGGGGACAGCAGTCAGCCCCAGCATTTT
CDR3 protein: CASSLGDSSQPQHF
D gene: TRBD1
clone size: NA
V gene: TRBV5-1
J gene: TRBJ1-5

CDR3 DNA: TGCGCCAGCAGCTTGGAGGCAGGTTACACTGAAGCTTTCTTT
CDR3 protein: CASSLEAGYTEAFF
D gene: NA
clone size: few
V gene: TRBV5-1
J gene: TRBJ1-1